These 26 T cell receptor beta chains originate from one sample sequenced in a study of shared clonotypes between healthy human individuals. The method was immunoSEQ multiplex PCR; TCRdb's version includes in-frame clones alone and lacks a portion of them. The sample gives 500,000 or so clones, 90% to 96% of which show up once; about 0.064% is in the top ten. Sequencing used naive CD4+ T cells sorted from blood. Specified subset: CD45RA+ positively selected. These receptor sequences come from a woman in her 30s in good health.

V usage is TRBV28 and J usage is TRBJ1-2; unclear D gene. Trimming left V 5 bases short and J 3 bases short, with 16 bases between. Germline V gene lookup returns CDR1 MDHEN and CDR2 SYDVKM. The CDR3 sequence is 15 residues long. The CDR3 sequence: CASSPANRYYYGYTF. CDR3 bases: TGTGCCAGCAGTCCCGCGAACAGATATTACTATGGCTACACCTTC.

The gene calls are TRBV11-2 and TRBJ2-7; no reliable D call. V shed 0 bases and J shed 3 bases, with 12 bases lying between them. Germline V CDR1 and CDR2: SGHAT, FQNNGV. The CDR3 has 15 residues. CDR3 region: CASSLELPSFYEQYF. In nucleotides, the CDR3 is TGTGCCAGCAGCTTAGAACTCCCTAGTTTCTACGAGCAGTACTTC.

The chain joins TRBV4-2 to TRBJ2-1; 7 bases fit TRBD2. V shed 2 bases and J 5 bases; nucleotides not matched to a gene: 9. The CDR3 runs 16 residues. The germline CDR1 and CDR2 sequences are LGHNA and YNFKEQ. CDR3 DNA sequence: TGTGCCAGCAGCCAACCCGGACTGGGGACTAACAATGAGCAGTTCTTC. It encodes CASSQPGLGTNNEQFF.

This sequence joins TRBV9 and TRBJ2-3, with TRBD1 matching over 7 bases. V lost 3 bases to trimming and J lost 2 bases; unmatched junction nucleotides: 12. This CDR3 has 17 amino acids. Germline CDR1 and CDR2: SGDLS and YYNGEE. CDR3 nucleotides: TGTGCCAGCAGCGCTAACCCTAGGGACAGAACCACAGATACGCAGTATTTT. Its protein is CASSANPRDRTTDTQYF.

The chain carries TRBV5-1 and TRBJ2-7; D might be TRBD1 or TRBD2, each matching 5 bases. Trimming took off 5 bases at V and 3 bases at J, with 21 bases between the two ends. Germline V gives CDR1 SGHRS, CDR2 YFSETQ. CDR3 size: 16 residues. This CDR3 is CASSRGVESLLYEQYF. The CDR3 DNA sequence: TGCGCCAGCAGTAGGGGAGTAGAGTCTTTACTCTACGAGCAGTACTTC.

The V call is TRBV10-3, the J call TRBJ2-1, with TRBD1 matching 10 bases. V lost 5 bases to trimming and J lost 10 bases; unmatched junction nucleotides: 11. The CDR3 runs 15 residues. Germline-derived CDR1 and CDR2 are ENHRY and SYGVKD. The CDR3 coding sequence is TGTGCCATCAGTCGGACAGGGGGTGATGGGCGGGAGCAGTTCTTC. Translation gives CAISRTGGDGREQFF.

This clone was detected only once. This sequence joins TRBV2 and TRBJ2-3; TRBD2 matches at 13 bases. The CDR3 spans 16 residues. V was clipped by 5 bases and J by 5 bases; unmatched bases: 7. CDR1 and CDR2 from the germline V gene are SNHLY and FYNNEI. For the CDR3, the DNA is TGTGCCAGCAGTTCGGGACTAGCGGGATTTGAAGATACGCAGTATTTT. Translating it yields CASSSGLAGFEDTQYF.

The chain uses TRBV9 and TRBJ2-1; 15 bases fit TRBD2. Germline assignment: CDR1 SGDLS and CDR2 YYNGEE. J lost 7 bases, V lost 4 bases, and 6 bases had no gene match. The CDR3 is made up of 16 amino acids. The CDR3 DNA reads TGTGCCAGCAGCCATCGTGGGACTAGCGGGAGGAATGAGCAGTTCTTC. It translates to CASSHRGTSGRNEQFF. The variable domain in full, completed from reference TRBV9 and TRBJ2-1, reads DSGVTQTPKHLITATGQRVTLRCSPRSGDLSVYWYQQSLDQGLQFLIQYYNGEERAKGNILERFSAQQFPDLHSELNLSSLELGDSALYFCASSHRGTSGRNEQFFGPGTRLTVL.

This chain's CDR3 is CASRPRTSGSREQYF. The CDR3 coding sequence is TGTGCCAGCAGGCCCAGGACTAGCGGGAGTCGGGAGCAGTACTTC. The chain links TRBV6-6 to TRBJ2-7; 13 positions agree with TRBD2. V lost 6 bases, J lost 7 bases, and 9 bases stayed unmatched. This CDR3 contains 15 residues. Germline CDR1 MNHNY, CDR2 SVGAGI (reference sequence).

This clone was found a few times. The CDR3 loop is CAISETLGSWTSTDTQYF. As DNA, the CDR3 is TGTGCCATCAGTGAGACGCTCGGGAGTTGGACGAGCACAGATACGCAGTATTTT. The chain carries TRBV10-3 and TRBJ2-3; D perhaps matches TRBD2 (6 bases). The CDR3 covers 18 residues. Trimming took 2 bases from V and 0 from J, leaving 18 bases between them. Germline-derived CDR1 and CDR2 are ENHRY and SYGVKD.

The chain is built from TRBV7-9 and TRBJ1-1; 7 nucleotides align to TRBD1. Germline V gene lookup returns CDR1 SEHNR and CDR2 FQNEAQ (reference sequence). J gave up 9 bases and V 5 bases, and 15 bases lay outside the gene matches. This CDR3 has 15 amino acids. CDR3 in amino acids: CASSPRGIDREKAFF. The CDR3 DNA follows: TGTGCCAGCAGCCCTCGGGGCATAGACAGGGAAAAAGCTTTCTTT.

The V and J genes are TRBV29-1 and TRBJ2-7, with 7 bases that match TRBD1. CDR1 is SQVTM and CDR2 is ANQGSEA in the germline V gene. The CDR3 has 13 residues. The CDR3 loop is CAYRGILHYEQYF. As DNA, the CDR3 is TGCGCCTACAGGGGAATATTACACTACGAGCAGTACTTC.

The CDR3 nucleotides are TGTGCCAGTAGTATAGAACAGGGAACAGGCTACACCTTC. Translated: CASSIEQGTGYTF. The chain couples TRBV19 to TRBJ1-2, with a weak D call TRBD1 (6 bases). The germline V and J ends were trimmed by 0 bases and 8 bases, with 10 bases remaining between them. CDR3 length equals 13 residues. The germline V gene has CDR1 LNHDA and CDR2 SQIVND (reference sequence).

This chain links TRBV5-5 with TRBJ1-2, with 8 bases lining up with TRBD1. This CDR3 is 13 amino acids long. The V and J ends lost 4 bases and 4 bases, in that order; junction bases with no gene match: 3. Germline V gene sequence: CDR1 SGHKS, CDR2 YYEKEE (reference sequence). The CDR3 is CASSRQGTYGYTF. The CDR3 bases are TGTGCCAGCAGCCGACAGGGGACCTATGGCTACACCTTC. Variable domain in full (rest from reference TRBV5-5 and TRBJ1-2): DAGVTQSPTHLIKTRGQQVTLRCSPISGHKSVSWYQQVLGQGPQFIFQYYEKEERGRGNFPDRFSARQFPNYSSELNVNALLLGDSALYLCASSRQGTYGYTFGSGTRLTVV.

The genes are TRBV27 and TRBJ1-4; D perhaps matches TRBD1 (5 bases). The CDR3 sequence is 14 residues long. V lost 7 bases to trimming and J lost 4 bases, with 13 bases between them. CDR1 is MNHEY, CDR2 SMNVEV, per germline (reference sequence). This chain's CDR3 is CASTRTLNNEKLFF. The CDR3 DNA reads TGTGCCAGCACACGGACACTTAATAATGAAAAACTGTTTTTT.

This chain links TRBV19 with TRBJ2-7; 7 bases line up with TRBD2. Trimming took 1 base from V and 5 from J; bases not matched to a gene: 2. The CDR3 runs 13 residues. Germline V gives CDR1 LNHDA, CDR2 SQIVND (reference sequence). CDR3 nucleotide sequence: TGTGCCAGTAGTATAGGGGCGGGGGACGAGCAGTACTTC. This gives the protein CASSIGAGDEQYF.

The chain uses TRBV5-1 and TRBJ2-3, with 12 nucleotides matching TRBD2. The V and J ends lost 7 bases and 6 bases, in that order; junction bases with no gene match: 9. Germline loops: CDR1 SGHRS, CDR2 YFSETQ. CDR3 size: 15 residues. The CDR3 DNA sequence: TGCGCCAGCTCTAGCGGGAGGGTTCCCGGCGATACGCAGTATTTT. Its protein product is CASSSGRVPGDTQYF.

The genes are TRBV18 and TRBJ2-7; 12 bases are shared with TRBD1. The V gene end was trimmed by 4 bases and the J gene end by 6 bases; junction bases not matched to a gene: 4. Germline V lookup: CDR1 KGHSH, CDR2 LQKENI. The CDR3 is 14 residues long. The CDR3 spells CASSQGQGAGEQYF. For the CDR3, the DNA is TGTGCCAGCTCACAGGGACAGGGGGCCGGCGAGCAGTACTTC.

V gene TRBV7-6 combines with J gene TRBJ1-1; D may be TRBD1 (5 bases). This CDR3 region has 17 residues. CDR1 SGHVS and CDR2 FNYEAQ come from the germline V gene. V lost 5 bases, J lost 11 bases, and 30 bases lay in between. The CDR3 is CASSPNAYNRDEEGAFF. In nucleotides, the CDR3 is TGTGCCAGCAGCCCCAATGCTTATAACCGGGACGAGGAAGGGGCTTTCTTT.

V gene TRBV19 combines with J gene TRBJ1-5; 12 nucleotides match TRBD1. Trimming removed 7 bases from V and 3 bases from J; junction bases left unmatched: 10. Germline CDR1 and CDR2: LNHDA and SQIVND (reference sequence). The CDR3 totals 17 residues. CDR3 in amino acids: CASTQGTGGWDNQPQHF. Here the CDR3 DNA reads TGTGCCAGTACCCAAGGGACAGGGGGCTGGGACAATCAGCCCCAGCATTTT.

This chain joins TRBV29-1 and TRBJ2-5, with TRBD2 matching over 7 bases. This CDR3 contains 11 residues. V was pared by 7 bases and J by 5 bases, with 4 bases of the junction left unmatched. Germline V gives CDR1 SQVTM, CDR2 ANQGSEA. The CDR3 region has the DNA TGCAGCGCCGGGGGAGGGGAGACCCAGTACTTC. It codes for CSAGGGETQYF.

V gene TRBV28 combines with J gene TRBJ2-7, with D possibly called TRBD1 or TRBD2 (6 bases each). The germline V gene encodes CDR1 MDHEN and CDR2 SYDVKM. The CDR3 contains 13 residues. Trimming took 10 bases from V and 1 from J, leaving 14 bases between them. CDR3 in amino acids: CATKRGASYEQYF. The CDR3 DNA follows: TGTGCCACTAAGAGGGGGGCTTCCTACGAGCAGTACTTC.

The V call is TRBV5-1, the J call TRBJ2-2; maybe TRBD1 (6 bases). V was clipped by 3 bases and J by 0 bases, with 18 bases between them. The germline CDR1 and CDR2 sequences are SGHRS and YFSETQ. This CDR3 region has 18 residues. CDR3 loop: CASSSRGTKGSNTGELFF. CDR3 nucleotide sequence: TGCGCCAGCAGCTCCAGGGGAACAAAGGGCTCGAACACCGGGGAGCTGTTTTTT. Using reference TRBV5-1 and TRBJ2-2 for the parts outside the CDR3, the full variable domain is KAGVTQTPRYLIKTRGQQVTLSCSPISGHRSVSWYQQTPGQGLQFLFEYFSETQRNKGNFPGRFSGRQFSNSRSEMNVSTLELGDSALYLCASSSRGTKGSNTGELFFGEGSRLTVL.

V usage is TRBV30 and J usage is TRBJ1-2; tentative D call: TRBD1 (5 bases). Germline V gives CDR1 GTSNPN, CDR2 SVGIG (reference sequence). The V and J ends lost 4 bases and 5 bases respectively, with 11 bases between them. The CDR3 length is 12 residues. The CDR3: CAWKWGRYGYTF. The CDR3 DNA is TGTGCCTGGAAATGGGGGAGGTATGGCTACACCTTC. Using reference TRBV30 and TRBJ1-2 for the parts outside the CDR3, the full variable domain is SQTIHQWPATLVQPVGSPLSLECTVEGTSNPNLYWYRQAAGRGLQLLFYSVGIGQISSEVPQNLSASRPQDRQFILSSKKLLLSDSGFYLCAWKWGRYGYTFGSGTRLTVV.

The V gene is TRBV19, the J gene TRBJ2-7; TRBD2 might be the D (6 bases). The CDR3 is 14 amino acids. Trimming removed 10 bases at V and 5 bases at J, with 21 bases between. CDR1 is LNHDA, CDR2 SQIVND, per germline (reference sequence). CDR3 nucleotide sequence: TGTGCCACCCACGGACTCGGGGGTGCCCACGAGCAGTACTTC. Translation gives CATHGLGGAHEQYF.

The gene calls are TRBV19 and TRBJ2-7, with 9 bases matching TRBD2. With V trimmed by 5 bases and J by 4 bases, 12 bases remained unmatched. Per germline, CDR1 LNHDA and CDR2 SQIVND (reference sequence). The CDR3 length is 16 residues. The CDR3 region is CASSPPPGSGSYEQYF. The DNA of the CDR3 is TGTGCCAGTAGTCCCCCCCCGGGTAGCGGGAGTTACGAGCAGTACTTC.